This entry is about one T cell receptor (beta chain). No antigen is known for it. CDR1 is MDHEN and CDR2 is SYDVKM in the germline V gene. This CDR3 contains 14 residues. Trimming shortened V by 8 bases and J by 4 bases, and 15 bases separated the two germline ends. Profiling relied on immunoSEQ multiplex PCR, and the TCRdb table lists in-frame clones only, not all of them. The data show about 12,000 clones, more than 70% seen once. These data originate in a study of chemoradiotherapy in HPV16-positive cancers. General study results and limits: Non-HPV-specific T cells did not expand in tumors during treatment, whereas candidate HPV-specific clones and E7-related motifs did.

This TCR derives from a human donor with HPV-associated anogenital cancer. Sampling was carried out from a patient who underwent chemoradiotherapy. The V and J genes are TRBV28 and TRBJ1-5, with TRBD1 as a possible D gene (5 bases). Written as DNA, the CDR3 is TGTGCCAGCGAAGAGGGGTTACAGAATCAGCCCCAGCATTTT. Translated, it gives CASEEGLQNQPQHF.